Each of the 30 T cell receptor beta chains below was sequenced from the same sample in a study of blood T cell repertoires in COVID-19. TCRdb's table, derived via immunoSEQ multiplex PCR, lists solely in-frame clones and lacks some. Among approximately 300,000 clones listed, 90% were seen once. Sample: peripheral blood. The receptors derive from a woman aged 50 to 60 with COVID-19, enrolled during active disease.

CDR3 in amino acids: CASSFTLAGVFHEQYF. In DNA, the CDR3 is TGTGCCAGCAGCTTCACCTTAGCGGGAGTCTTCCACGAGCAGTACTTC. This chain links TRBV7-2 with TRBJ2-7; 9 bases are shared with TRBD2. This CDR3 region has 16 residues. With V trimmed by 3 bases and J by 5 bases, 11 bases remained unmatched. Germline CDR1 reads SGHTA; CDR2 reads FQGNSA.

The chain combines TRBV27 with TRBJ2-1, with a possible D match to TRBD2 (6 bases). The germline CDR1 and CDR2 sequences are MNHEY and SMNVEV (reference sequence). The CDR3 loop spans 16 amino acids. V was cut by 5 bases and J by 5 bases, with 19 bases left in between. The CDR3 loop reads CASSPLVGGVNNEQFF. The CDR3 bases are TGTGCCAGCAGTCCACTTGTGGGAGGCGTAAACAATGAGCAGTTCTTC.

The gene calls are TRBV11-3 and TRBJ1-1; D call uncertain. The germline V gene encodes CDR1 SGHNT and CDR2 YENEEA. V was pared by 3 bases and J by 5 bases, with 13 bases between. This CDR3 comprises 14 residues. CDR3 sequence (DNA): TGTGCCAGCAGCTTGACAACGGTATCAACTGAAGCTTTCTTT. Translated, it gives CASSLTTVSTEAFF.

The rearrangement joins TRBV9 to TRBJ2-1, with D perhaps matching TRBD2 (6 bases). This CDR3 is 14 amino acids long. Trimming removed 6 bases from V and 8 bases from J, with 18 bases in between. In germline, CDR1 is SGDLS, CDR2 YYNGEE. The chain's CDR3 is CASTRDSQGHEQFF. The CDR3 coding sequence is TGTGCCAGCACTCGGGACTCCCAGGGCCATGAGCAGTTCTTC.

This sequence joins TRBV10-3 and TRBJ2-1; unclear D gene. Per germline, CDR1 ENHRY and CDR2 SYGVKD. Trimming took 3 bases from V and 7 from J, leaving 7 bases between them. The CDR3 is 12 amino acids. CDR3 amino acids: CAISDRGNEQFF. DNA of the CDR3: TGTGCCATCAGTGACCGCGGAAATGAGCAGTTCTTC.

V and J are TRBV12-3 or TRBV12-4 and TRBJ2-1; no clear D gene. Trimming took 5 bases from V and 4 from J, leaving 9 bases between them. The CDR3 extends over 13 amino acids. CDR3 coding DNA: TGTGCCAGCAGTGCAAAGGAGTACAATGAGCAGTTCTTC. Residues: CASSAKEYNEQFF.

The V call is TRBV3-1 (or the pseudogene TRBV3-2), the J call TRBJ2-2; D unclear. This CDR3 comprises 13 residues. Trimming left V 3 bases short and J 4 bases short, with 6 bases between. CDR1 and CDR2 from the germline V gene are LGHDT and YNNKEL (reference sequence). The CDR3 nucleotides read TGTGCCAGCAGCCACTCGGGCACCGGGGAGCTGTTTTTT. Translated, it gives CASSHSGTGELFF.

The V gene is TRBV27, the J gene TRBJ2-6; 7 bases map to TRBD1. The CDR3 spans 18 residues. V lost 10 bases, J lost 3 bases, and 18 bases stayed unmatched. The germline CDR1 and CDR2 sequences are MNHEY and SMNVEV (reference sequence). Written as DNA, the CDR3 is TGTGCCACAACGCAAGTGACAGGGTCTGGAAATGGGGCCAACGTCCTGACTTTC. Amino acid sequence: CATTQVTGSGNGANVLTF.

DNA of the CDR3: TGCGCCACCAATGCCGGGACAGGGGGTACCGGGGAGCTGTTTTTT. Protein sequence: CATNAGTGGTGELFF. The chain couples TRBV10-1 to TRBJ2-2, with TRBD1 matching 11 bases. CDR1 WNHNN and CDR2 SYGVQD come from the germline V gene (reference sequence). Trimming took 10 bases from V and 5 from J; bases not matched to a gene: 9. This CDR3 has 15 residues.

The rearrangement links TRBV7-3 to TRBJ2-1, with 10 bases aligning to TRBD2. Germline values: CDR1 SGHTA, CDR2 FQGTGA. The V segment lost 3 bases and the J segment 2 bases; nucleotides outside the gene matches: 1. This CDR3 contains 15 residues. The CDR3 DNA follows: TGTGCCAGCAGCTTGAGCGGGGGGGCCTACAATGAGCAGTTCTTC. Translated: CASSLSGGAYNEQFF.

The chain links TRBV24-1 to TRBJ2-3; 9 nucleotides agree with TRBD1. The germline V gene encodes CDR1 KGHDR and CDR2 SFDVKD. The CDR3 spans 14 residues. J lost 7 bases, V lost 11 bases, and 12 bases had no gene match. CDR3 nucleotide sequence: TGTGCCATTGCAGGGGACAGGGCCCCTTATACGCAGTATTTT. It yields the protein CAIAGDRAPYTQYF.

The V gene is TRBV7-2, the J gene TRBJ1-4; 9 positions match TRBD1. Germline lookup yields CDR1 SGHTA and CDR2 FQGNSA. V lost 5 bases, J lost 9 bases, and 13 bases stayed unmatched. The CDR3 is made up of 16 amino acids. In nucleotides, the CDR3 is TGTGCCAGCAGCCCCCAGCCCAGGACAGGGGCTAAAAAACTGTTTTTT. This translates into CASSPQPRTGAKKLFF.

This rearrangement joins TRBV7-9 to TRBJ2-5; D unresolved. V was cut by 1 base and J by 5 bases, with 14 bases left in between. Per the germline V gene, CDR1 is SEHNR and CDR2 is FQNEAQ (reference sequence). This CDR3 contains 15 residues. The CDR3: CASSLGLFLRETQYF. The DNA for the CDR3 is TGTGCCAGCAGCTTAGGATTGTTTCTGCGGGAGACCCAGTACTTC.

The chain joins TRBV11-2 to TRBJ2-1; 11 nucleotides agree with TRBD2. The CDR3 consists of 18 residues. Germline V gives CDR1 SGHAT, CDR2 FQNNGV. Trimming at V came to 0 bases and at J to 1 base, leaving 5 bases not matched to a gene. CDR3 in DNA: TGTGCCAGCAGCTTAGATCGCCTAGCGGGAGGTTCCTACAATGAGCAGTTCTTC. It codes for CASSLDRLAGGSYNEQFF.

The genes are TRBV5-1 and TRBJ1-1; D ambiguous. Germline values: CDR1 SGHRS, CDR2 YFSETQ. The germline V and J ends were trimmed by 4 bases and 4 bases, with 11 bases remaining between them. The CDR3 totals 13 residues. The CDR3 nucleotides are TGCGCCAGCAGCGTCGGTGAGGGCACTGAAGCTTTCTTT. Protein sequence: CASSVGEGTEAFF.

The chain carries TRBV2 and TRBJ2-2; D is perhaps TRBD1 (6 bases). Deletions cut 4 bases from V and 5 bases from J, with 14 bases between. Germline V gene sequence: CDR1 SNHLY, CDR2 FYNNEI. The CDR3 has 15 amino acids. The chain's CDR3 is CASSGHAQGTGELFF. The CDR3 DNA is TGTGCCAGCAGTGGACACGCACAGGGTACCGGGGAGCTGTTTTTT.

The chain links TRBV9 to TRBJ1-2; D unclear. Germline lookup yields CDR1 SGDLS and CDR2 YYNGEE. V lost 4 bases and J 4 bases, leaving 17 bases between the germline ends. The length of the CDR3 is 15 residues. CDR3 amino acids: CASSPPTVAGYGYTF. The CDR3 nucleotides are TGTGCCAGCAGCCCCCCTACGGTAGCGGGCTATGGCTACACCTTC.

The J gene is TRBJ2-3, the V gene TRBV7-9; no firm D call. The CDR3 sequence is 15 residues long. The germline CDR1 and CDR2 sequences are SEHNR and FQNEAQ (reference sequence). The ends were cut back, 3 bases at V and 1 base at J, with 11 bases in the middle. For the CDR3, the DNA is TGTGCCAGCAGCTTTGGCGGCGGAGGCACAGATACGCAGTATTTT. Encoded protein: CASSFGGGGTDTQYF.

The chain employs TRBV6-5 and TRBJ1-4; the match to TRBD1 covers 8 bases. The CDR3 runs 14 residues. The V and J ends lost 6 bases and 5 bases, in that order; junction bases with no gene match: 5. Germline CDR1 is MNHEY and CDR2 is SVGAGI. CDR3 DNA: TGTGCCAGCAGAACGAGGACAGGGAATGAAAAACTGTTTTTT. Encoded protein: CASRTRTGNEKLFF.

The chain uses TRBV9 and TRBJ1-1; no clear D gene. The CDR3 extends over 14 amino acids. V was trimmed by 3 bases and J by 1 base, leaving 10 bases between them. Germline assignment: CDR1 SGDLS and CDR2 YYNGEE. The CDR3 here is CASSGGQPNTEAFF. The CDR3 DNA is TGTGCCAGCAGCGGAGGTCAACCGAACACTGAAGCTTTCTTT.

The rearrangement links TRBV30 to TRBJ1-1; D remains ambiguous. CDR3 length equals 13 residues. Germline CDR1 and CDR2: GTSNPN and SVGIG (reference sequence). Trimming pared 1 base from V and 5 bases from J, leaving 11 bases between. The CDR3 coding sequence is TGTGCCTGGAGTGCTCGAGGGTTAACTGAAGCTTTCTTT. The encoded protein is CAWSARGLTEAFF.

The CDR3 is CASSYLPGTGDEKLFF. CDR3 DNA sequence: TGTGCCAGCAGTTACCTGCCCGGGACAGGGGATGAAAAACTGTTTTTT. The chain carries TRBV6-5 and TRBJ1-4; 10 nucleotides agree with TRBD1. Germline lookup yields CDR1 MNHEY and CDR2 SVGAGI. The V gene end was trimmed by 2 bases and the J gene end by 6 bases; junction bases not matched to a gene: 6. This CDR3 is 16 amino acids long.

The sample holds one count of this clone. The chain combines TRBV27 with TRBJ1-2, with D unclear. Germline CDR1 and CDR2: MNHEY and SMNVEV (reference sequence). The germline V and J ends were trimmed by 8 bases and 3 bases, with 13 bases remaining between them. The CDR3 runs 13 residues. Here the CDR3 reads CASRNAAYYGYTF. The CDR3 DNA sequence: TGTGCCAGCCGGAATGCGGCCTACTATGGCTACACCTTC.

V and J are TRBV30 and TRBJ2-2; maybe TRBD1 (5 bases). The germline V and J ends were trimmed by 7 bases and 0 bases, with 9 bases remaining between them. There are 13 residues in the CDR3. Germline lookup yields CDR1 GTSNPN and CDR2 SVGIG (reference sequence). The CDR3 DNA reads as TGTGCCTACGGACACGCGAACACCGGGGAGCTGTTTTTT. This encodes CAYGHANTGELFF. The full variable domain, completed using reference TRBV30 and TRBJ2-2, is SQTIHQWPATLVQPVGSPLSLECTVEGTSNPNLYWYRQAAGRGLQLLFYSVGIGQISSEVPQNLSASRPQDRQFILSSKKLLLSDSGFYLCAYGHANTGELFFGEGSRLTVL.

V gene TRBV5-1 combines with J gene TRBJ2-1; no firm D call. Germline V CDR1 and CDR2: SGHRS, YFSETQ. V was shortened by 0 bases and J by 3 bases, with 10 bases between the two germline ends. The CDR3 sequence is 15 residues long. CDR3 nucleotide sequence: TGCGCCAGCAGCTTGGATCCAGGAAACTACAATGAGCAGTTCTTC. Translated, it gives CASSLDPGNYNEQFF.

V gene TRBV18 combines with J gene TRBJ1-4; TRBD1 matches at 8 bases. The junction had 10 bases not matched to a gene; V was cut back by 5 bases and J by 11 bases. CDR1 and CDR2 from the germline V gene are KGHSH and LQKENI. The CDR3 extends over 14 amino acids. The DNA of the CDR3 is TGTGCCAGCTCATCGGGACAGGCGGAGGGTAAACTGTTTTTT. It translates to CASSSGQAEGKLFF. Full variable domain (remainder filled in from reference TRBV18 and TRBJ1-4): NAGVMQNPRHLVRRRGQEARLRCSPMKGHSHVYWYRQLPEEGLKFMVYLQKENIIDESGMPKERFSAEFPKEGPSILRIQQVVRGDSAAYFCASSSGQAEGKLFFGSGTQLSVL.

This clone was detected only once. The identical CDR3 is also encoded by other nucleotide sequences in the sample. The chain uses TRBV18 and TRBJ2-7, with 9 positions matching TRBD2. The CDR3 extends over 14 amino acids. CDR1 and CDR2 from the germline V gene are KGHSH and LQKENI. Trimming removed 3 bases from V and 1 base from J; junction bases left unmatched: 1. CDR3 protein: CASSPSGGSYEQYF. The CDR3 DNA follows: TGTGCCAGCTCACCGAGCGGGGGGTCCTACGAGCAGTACTTC.

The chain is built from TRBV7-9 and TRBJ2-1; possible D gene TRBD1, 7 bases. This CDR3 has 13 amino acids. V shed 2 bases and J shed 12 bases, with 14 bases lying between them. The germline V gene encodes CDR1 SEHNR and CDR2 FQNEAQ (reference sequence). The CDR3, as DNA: TGTGCCAGCAGCTTACCGGCAGGGGGAGGGCAGTTCTTC. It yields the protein CASSLPAGGGQFF.

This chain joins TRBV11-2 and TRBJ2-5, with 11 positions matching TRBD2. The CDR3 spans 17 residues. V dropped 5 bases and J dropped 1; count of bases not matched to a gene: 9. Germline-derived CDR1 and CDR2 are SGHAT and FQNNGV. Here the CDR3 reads CASSVLKTSGTQETQYF. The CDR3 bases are TGTGCCAGCAGCGTTTTAAAGACTAGCGGGACCCAAGAGACCCAGTACTTC.

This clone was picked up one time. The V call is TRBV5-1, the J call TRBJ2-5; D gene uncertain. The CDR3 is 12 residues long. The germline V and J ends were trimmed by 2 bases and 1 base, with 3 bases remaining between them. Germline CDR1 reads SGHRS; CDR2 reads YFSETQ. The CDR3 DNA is TGCGCCAGCAGCTTCAGCCAAGAGACCCAGTACTTC. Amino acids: CASSFSQETQYF.